The 2 T cell receptor beta chains below were found in one sample sequenced in a study of blood T cell repertoires in COVID-19. Only in-frame clones appear in the TCRdb table, and some are missing; sequencing was by immunoSEQ multiplex PCR. Counted here are approximately 210,000 clones, roughly 84% occurring once; the ten biggest clones make up 7% to 7.5%. The sequenced sample was PBMCs or T cells enriched from blood (not recorded which). The receptors originated from a man in his thirties or forties in a cohort exposed to, infected with or recovered from COVID-19 (not recorded which).

The CDR3 sequence: CASGPGIAYGYTF. The CDR3 DNA reads as TGTGCCAGCGGCCCAGGGATAGCCTATGGCTACACCTTC. The genes are TRBV6-5 and TRBJ1-2, with D possibly matching TRBD1 (5 bases). CDR1 is MNHEY and CDR2 is SVGAGI in the germline V gene. The CDR3 is made up of 13 amino acids. The ends were cut back, 8 bases at V and 4 bases at J, with 14 bases in the middle.

The chain joins TRBV7-6 to TRBJ2-5, with D unclear. Germline CDR1 and CDR2: SGHVS and FNYEAQ. Trimming took off 4 bases at V and 1 base at J, with 13 bases between the two ends. CDR3 length: 15 amino acids. The CDR3 loop is CASSSHQRGQETQYF. CDR3 DNA: TGTGCCAGCAGCTCACACCAGAGAGGCCAAGAGACCCAGTACTTC.